These T cell receptor beta chains were read from a single sample in a study of blood T cells in healthy people across ages. TCRdb re-called the 5' RACE reads with MiXCR, one entry per CDR3 protein. Of 1.8 million or so distinct CDR3 sequences listed, roughly 43% are singletons. The sequenced sample was blood. The receptors derive from a human donor in good health. The conserved cysteine and the conserved F or W are not part of the CDR3 here. The order of the fields is V gene, CDR3 protein.

>TRBV6-1
ASSEAHLSGSNKNIQY
>TRBV7-8
ASSFRLARTNVAEQF
>TRBV4-3
ASSQDVRFYEQY
>TRBV6-5
TSSFTLQGYEQY
>TRBV20-1
SAPLHNPSGNTIY
>TRBV11-2
ASSLIGGFTDTQY
>TRBV15
ATSRDVGLGYEQY
>TRBV6-1
ASSDRPYRVNTEAF
>TRBV7-2
ASSLALNSHGYT
>TRBV6-5
ASSSSSRTDTQY
>TRBV4-3
ASTQGEGLDEKLF
>TRBV6-5
ASSPGTIYEQF
>TRBV7-9
ASSFLKGGNHLANYGYT
>TRBV7-2
ASSSGGWNQPQH
>TRBV5-1
ASSSSPGHQGEETQY
>TRBV28
ASSPRARVAKRQPQH
>TRBV29-1
SVTPGASGGDTQY
>TRBV6-1
ASRIGQIYGGMGPLYNSPLH
>TRBV5-1
ASSLPLGVVSSYEQY
>TRBV12-3/TRBV12-4
ASSLVLANTQY
>TRBV10-3
AISESGRDNYGYT
>TRBV12-3/TRBV12-4
ASSLRTGFRQETQY
>TRBV29-1
SVEDWSGTDTQY
>TRBV15
ATSRDISRSSYEQY
>TRBV20-1
SADDTMTSYEQY
>TRBV20-1
SAATGNYGYT
>TRBV5-1
ASSLGVGATYQETQY
>TRBV29-1
SAILGSGANVLT
>TRBV6-1
ASSVWNYEQY
>TRBV20-1
SAMSNEQF
>TRBV12-5
ASGPDSGIQY
>TRBV7-8
VSSLDRDTYGYT
>TRBV5-1
ASREVGELF
>TRBV6-2/TRBV6-3
ASTSFRGTSSYEQY
>TRBV7-2
ASGLGVSGGVEQF
>TRBV7-9
ASSLPLNTEAF
>TRBV7-7
ASAAFRGSYNERF
>TRBV7-3
VSSERRYNEQF
>TRBV7-9
ASSSRIWGEETQY
>TRBV7-6
ASSFNQGSYEQY
>TRBV5-1
ASSIRLAGHNEQF
>TRBV4-3
ASSPIKLAGSNFEEQY
>TRBV24-1
ATSEAGRAFNEQF
>TRBV13
ASSPRDRDTEAF
>TRBV6-5
ASSYRRPTDTQY
>TRBV4-2
ASSHATGGTGTNEKLF
>TRBV6-6
ASSYRGAYQPQH
>TRBV4-3
ASSQDLGNRGNQPQH
>TRBV20-1
SASVGTQFYEQY
>TRBV12-3/TRBV12-4
ASSLFGTGGTEAF
>TRBV6-1
ASSEQRGGSDTQY
>TRBV12-3/TRBV12-4
ASSTGTGGDEQY
>TRBV14
ASSRDQGAQTYEQY